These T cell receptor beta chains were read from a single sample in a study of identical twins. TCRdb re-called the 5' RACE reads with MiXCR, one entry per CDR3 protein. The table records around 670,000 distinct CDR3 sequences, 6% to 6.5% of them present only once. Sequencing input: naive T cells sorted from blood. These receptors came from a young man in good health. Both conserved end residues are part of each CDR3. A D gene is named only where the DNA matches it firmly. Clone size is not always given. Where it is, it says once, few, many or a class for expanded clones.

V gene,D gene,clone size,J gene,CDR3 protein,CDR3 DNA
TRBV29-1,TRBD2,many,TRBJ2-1,CSVVGGGPPFNNEQFF,TGCAGCGTTGTGGGGGGAGGGCCGCCCTTTAACAATGAGCAGTTCTTC
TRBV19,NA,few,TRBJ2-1,CASSMVAGNEQFF,TGTGCCAGTAGTATGGTGGCGGGCAATGAGCAGTTCTTC
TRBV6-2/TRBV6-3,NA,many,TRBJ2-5,CASGTESGTQYF,TGTGCCAGCGGGACGGAAAGTGGGACCCAGTACTTC
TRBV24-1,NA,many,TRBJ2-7,CATSDAGAYEQYF,TGTGCCACCAGTGATGCAGGGGCCTACGAGCAGTACTTC
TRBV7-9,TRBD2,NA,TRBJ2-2,CASSLLSGRADTGEMFF,TGTGCCAGCAGCTTACTTAGCGGGAGGGCCGACACCGGGGAGATGTTTTTT
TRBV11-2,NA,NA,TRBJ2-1,CASSSPGGDTSYNEQFF,TGTGCCAGCAGCTCCCCCGGGGGAGATACCTCCTACAATGAGCAGTTCTTC
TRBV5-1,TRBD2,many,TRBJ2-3,CASSGRTSGPSTDTQYF,TGCGCCAGCAGCGGGCGGACTAGCGGCCCTAGCACAGATACGCAGTATTTT
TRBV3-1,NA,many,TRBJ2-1,CASSQARPGFYNEQFF,TGTGCCAGCAGCCAAGCAAGGCCCGGCTTTTACAATGAGCAGTTCTTC
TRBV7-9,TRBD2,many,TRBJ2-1,CASGISGSSNEQFF,TGTGCCAGCGGGATTAGCGGGAGCAGCAATGAGCAGTTCTTC
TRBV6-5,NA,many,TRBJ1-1,CASSSDRRTEAFF,TGTGCCAGCAGTTCAGACAGGCGGACTGAAGCTTTCTTT
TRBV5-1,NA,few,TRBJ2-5,CASSFGHQQETQYF,TGCGCCAGCAGCTTCGGACACCAACAAGAGACCCAGTACTTC
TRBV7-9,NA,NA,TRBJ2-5,CASRGGSEETQYF,TGTGCCAGCAGGGGCGGCTCTGAAGAGACCCAGTACTTC
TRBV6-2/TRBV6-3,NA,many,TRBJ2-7,CASSQLYEQYF,TGTGCCAGCAGTCAACTTTACGAGCAGTACTTC
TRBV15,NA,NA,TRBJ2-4,CATSRDPGASKNIQYF,TGTGCCACCAGCAGAGATCCAGGGGCCTCCAAAAACATTCAGTACTTC